Listed below are T cell receptor beta chains from one sample, sequenced in a study of blood T cell repertoires in COVID-19. The protocol was immunoSEQ multiplex PCR, while the TCRdb copy is restricted to in-frame clones and leaves out a portion. The sample records under 250,000 clones, over 75% being singletons. Material for sequencing was peripheral blood. The source of these receptors is a woman aged 70-85 years with COVID-19, enrolled during active disease. Each CDR3 is given with its conserved first and last residue. The D gene is left open where the match is weak. Only part of the rows carry a size: once, few, many, or a class if the clone is expanded.

>TRBJ2-2|TRBV15|NA|TRBD2
CATSTQGEREGNTGELFF
TGTGCCACCAGCACCCAAGGGGAGAGGGAGGGAAACACCGGGGAGCTGTTTTTT
>TRBJ1-1|TRBV21-1|NA|NA
CASSRGQGLAEAFF
TGTGCCAGCAGTAGGGGACAGGGACTAGCTGAAGCTTTCTTT
>TRBJ2-7|TRBV6-2/TRBV6-3|NA|TRBD1
CASSYPGQGAYEQYF
TGTGCCAGCAGTTACCCAGGCCAGGGGGCCTACGAGCAGTACTTC
>TRBJ2-7|TRBV2|few|NA
CASSNGYEQYF
TGTGCCAGCAGCAACGGCTACGAGCAGTACTTC
>TRBJ2-3|TRBV3-1/TRBV3-2|NA|TRBD2
CASSTTSGGADTQYF
TGTGCCAGCAGCACGACTAGCGGGGGGGCAGATACGCAGTATTTT
>TRBJ2-1|TRBV24-1|NA|NA
CATSGPGSSYNEQFF
TGTGCCACCAGTGGTCCTGGGAGCTCCTACAATGAGCAGTTCTTC
>TRBJ1-3|TRBV3-1/TRBV3-2|NA|NA
CASSRIRDSLSGNTIYF
TGTGCCAGCAGCCGCATCCGGGACTCCCTGTCCGGAAACACCATATATTTT
>TRBJ2-1|TRBV29-1|NA|TRBD1
CSVNRGTGAHNEQFF
TGCAGCGTCAACCGTGGGACAGGGGCACACAATGAGCAGTTCTTC
>TRBJ1-2|TRBV15|NA|NA
CATSRDRANYGYTF
TGTGCCACCAGCAGAGATCGGGCTAACTATGGCTACACCTTC
>TRBJ1-5|TRBV3-1/TRBV3-2|NA|NA
CASSQDLCGESNQPQHF
TGTGCCAGCAGCCAAGATCTGTGCGGAGAAAGCAATCAGCCCCAGCATTTT
>TRBJ1-4|TRBV7-7|NA|NA
CASSPGGRTNEKLFF
TGTGCTAGCAGCCCGGGGGGGCGTACTAATGAAAAACTGTTTTTT
>TRBJ1-2|TRBV11-2|NA|NA
CASSLPRFSSYGYTF
TGTGCCAGCAGCCTACCCAGGTTCAGTAGCTATGGCTACACCTTC
>TRBJ1-6|TRBV6-2/TRBV6-3|NA|TRBD1
CASSYPTGSNSPLHF
TGTGCCAGCAGTTACCCGACAGGGTCAAATTCACCCCTCCACTTT
>TRBJ1-5|TRBV7-9|NA|NA
CASSVGSGDYNQPQHF
TGTGCCAGCAGTGTGGGGTCCGGGGACTACAATCAGCCCCAGCATTTT
>TRBJ1-5|TRBV24-1|NA|NA
CATSDSGPSLNQPQHF
TGTGCCACCAGTGACTCCGGGCCTAGCCTTAATCAGCCCCAGCATTTT